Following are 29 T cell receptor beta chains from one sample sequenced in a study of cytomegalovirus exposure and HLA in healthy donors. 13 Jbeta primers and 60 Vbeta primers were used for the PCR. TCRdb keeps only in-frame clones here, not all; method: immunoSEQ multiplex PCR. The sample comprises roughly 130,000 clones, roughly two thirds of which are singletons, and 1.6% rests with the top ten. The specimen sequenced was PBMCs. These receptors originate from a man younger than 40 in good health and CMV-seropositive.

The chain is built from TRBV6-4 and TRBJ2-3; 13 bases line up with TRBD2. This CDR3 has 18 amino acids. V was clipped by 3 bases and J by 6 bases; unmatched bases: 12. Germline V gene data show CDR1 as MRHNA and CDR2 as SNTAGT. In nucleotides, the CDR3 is TGTGCCAGCAGTGAGCGGCCTCGGACTAGCGGGAGTGGGGATACGCAGTATTTT. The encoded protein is CASSERPRTSGSGDTQYF.

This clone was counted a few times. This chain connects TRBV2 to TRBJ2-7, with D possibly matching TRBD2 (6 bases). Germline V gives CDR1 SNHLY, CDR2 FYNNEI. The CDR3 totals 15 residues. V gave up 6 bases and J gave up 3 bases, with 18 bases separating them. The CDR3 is CASRPKVGGNYEQYF. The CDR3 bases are TGTGCCAGCAGACCCAAGGTTGGGGGGAACTACGAGCAGTACTTC.

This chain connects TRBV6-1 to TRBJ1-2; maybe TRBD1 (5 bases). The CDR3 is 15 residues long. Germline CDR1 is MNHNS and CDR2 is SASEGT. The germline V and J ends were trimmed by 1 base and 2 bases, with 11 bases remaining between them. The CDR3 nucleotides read TGTGCCAGCAGTGAAGGGGCGGGGGGGAACTATGGCTACACCTTC. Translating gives CASSEGAGGNYGYTF.

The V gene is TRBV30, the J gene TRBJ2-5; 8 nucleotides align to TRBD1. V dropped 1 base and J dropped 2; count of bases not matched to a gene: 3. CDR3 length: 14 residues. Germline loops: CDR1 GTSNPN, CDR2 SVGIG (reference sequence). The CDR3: CAWSGTGQQETQYF. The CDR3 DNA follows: TGTGCCTGGAGTGGGACAGGGCAGCAAGAGACCCAGTACTTC.

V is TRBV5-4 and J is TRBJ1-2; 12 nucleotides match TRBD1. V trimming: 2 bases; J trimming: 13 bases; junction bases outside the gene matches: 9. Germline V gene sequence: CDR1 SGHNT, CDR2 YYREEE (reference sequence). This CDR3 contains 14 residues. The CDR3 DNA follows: TGTGCCAGCAGCTTTAGGCGGGACAGGGGGCCCGGCACCTTC. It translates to CASSFRRDRGPGTF. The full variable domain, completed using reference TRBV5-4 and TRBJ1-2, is ETGVTQSPTHLIKTRGQQVTLRCSSQSGHNTVSWYQQALGQGPQFIFQYYREEENGRGNFPPRFSGLQFPNYSSELNVNALELDDSALYLCASSFRRDRGPGTFGSGTRLTVV.

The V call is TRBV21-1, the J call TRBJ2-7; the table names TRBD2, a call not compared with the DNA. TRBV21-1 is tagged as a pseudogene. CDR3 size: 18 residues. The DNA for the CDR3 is TGTGCCAGCAGCAAAGGGTCTAAGAGGGGGACTAGCGGGAGTTGGCAGTACTTC. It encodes CASSKGSKRGTSGSWQYF.

The CDR3 sequence is CASRTSGSSGNEQFF. CDR3 in DNA: TGCGCCAGCAGAACTAGCGGGAGTTCTGGAAATGAGCAGTTCTTC. V is TRBV5-1 and J is TRBJ2-1, with TRBD2 matching 11 bases. Losses at the gene ends were 5 bases for V and 7 bases for J; bases not matched to a gene: 8. In germline, CDR1 is SGHRS, CDR2 YFSETQ. The CDR3 totals 15 residues.

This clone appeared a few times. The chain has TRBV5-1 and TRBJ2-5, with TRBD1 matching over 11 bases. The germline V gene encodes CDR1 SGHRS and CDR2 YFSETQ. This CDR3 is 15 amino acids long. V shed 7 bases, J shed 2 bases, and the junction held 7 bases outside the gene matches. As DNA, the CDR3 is TGCGCCAGCGGACAGGGGGCTGTGGGGCAAGAGACCCAGTACTTC. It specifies CASGQGAVGQETQYF.

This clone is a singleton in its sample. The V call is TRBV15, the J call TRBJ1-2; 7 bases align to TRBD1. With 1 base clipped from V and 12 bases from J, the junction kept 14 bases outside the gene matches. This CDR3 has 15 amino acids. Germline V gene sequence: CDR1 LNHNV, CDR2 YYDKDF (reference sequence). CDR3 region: CATSRGDREDLKDTF. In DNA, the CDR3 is TGTGCCACCAGCAGAGGTGACAGGGAGGATCTCAAGGACACCTTC.

The CDR3 sequence is CASRPSGTGEQFF. The DNA for the CDR3 is TGTGCCAGCAGACCCTCCGGGACAGGTGAGCAGTTCTTC. V and J are TRBV14 and TRBJ2-1; TRBD1 matches at 8 bases. This CDR3 region has 13 residues. Germline lookup yields CDR1 SGHDN and CDR2 FVKESK. J was trimmed by 9 bases and V by 6 bases; bases with no gene match: 7.

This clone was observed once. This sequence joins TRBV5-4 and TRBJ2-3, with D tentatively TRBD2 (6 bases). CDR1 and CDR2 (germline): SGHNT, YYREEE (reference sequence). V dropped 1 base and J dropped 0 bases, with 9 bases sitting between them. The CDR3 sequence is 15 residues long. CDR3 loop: CASSLRLASTDTQYF. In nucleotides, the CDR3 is TGTGCCAGCAGCTTGAGGCTAGCGAGCACAGATACGCAGTATTTT.

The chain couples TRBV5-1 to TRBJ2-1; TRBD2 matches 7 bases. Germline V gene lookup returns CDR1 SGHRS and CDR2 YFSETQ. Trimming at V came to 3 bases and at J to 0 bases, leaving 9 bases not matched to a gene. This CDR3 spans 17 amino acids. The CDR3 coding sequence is TGCGCCAGCAGCTCGGCCAAACTAGCGCTCTCCTACAATGAGCAGTTCTTC. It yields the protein CASSSAKLALSYNEQFF.

The CDR3 here is CATKGQGAAGELFF. The CDR3 bases are TGTGCCACGAAAGGACAGGGGGCGGCCGGGGAGCTGTTTTTT. The chain uses TRBV19 and TRBJ2-2; TRBD1 aligns across 11 bases. J lost 6 bases, V lost 10 bases, and 7 bases had no gene match. The CDR3 extends over 14 amino acids. The germline CDR1 and CDR2 sequences are LNHDA and SQIVND (reference sequence).

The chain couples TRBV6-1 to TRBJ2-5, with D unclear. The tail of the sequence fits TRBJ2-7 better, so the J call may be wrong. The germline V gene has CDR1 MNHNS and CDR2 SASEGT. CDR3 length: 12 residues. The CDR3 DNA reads TGTGCCAGCAGTGCCTCGTTCTACGAGCAGTACTTC. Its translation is CASSASFYEQYF.

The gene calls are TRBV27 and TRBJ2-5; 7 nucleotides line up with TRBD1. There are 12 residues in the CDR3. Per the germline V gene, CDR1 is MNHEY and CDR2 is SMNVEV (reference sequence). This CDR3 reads CAYTGATETQYF. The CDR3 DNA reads TGTGCATACACAGGGGCAACGGAGACCCAGTACTTC.

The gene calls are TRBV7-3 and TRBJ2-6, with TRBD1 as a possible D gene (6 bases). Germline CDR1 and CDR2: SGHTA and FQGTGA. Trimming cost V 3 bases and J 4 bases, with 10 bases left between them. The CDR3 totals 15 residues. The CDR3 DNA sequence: TGTGCCAGCAGCTTTACAGGGCCCGGGGCCAACGTCCTGACTTTC. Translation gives CASSFTGPGANVLTF.

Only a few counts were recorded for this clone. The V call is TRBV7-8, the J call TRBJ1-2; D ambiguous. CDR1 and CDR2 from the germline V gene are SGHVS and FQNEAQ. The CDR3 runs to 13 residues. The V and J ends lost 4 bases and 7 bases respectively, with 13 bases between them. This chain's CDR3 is CASSSRSLIGYTF. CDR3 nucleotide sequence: TGTGCCAGCAGCTCTCGGAGTCTTATTGGCTACACCTTC.

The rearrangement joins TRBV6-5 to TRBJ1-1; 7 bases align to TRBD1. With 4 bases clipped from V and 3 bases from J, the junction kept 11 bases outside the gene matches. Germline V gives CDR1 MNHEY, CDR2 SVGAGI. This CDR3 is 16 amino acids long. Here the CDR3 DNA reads TGTGCCAGCAGTTTAAAGTCCCCCAGGGGGTACACTGAAGCTTTCTTT. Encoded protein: CASSLKSPRGYTEAFF.

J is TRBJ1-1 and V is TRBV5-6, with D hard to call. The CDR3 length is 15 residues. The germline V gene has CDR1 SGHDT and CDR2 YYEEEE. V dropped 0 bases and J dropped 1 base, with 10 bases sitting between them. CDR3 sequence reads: CASSLVENSNTEAFF. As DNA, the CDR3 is TGTGCCAGCAGCTTGGTAGAGAACTCGAACACTGAAGCTTTCTTT.

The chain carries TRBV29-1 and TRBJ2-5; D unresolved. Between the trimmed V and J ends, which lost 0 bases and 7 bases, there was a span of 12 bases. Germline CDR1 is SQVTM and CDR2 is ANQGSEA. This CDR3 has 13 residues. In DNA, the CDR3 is TGCAGCGTTGAAGAAAGTGGGCATGGGACCCAGTACTTC. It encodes CSVEESGHGTQYF.

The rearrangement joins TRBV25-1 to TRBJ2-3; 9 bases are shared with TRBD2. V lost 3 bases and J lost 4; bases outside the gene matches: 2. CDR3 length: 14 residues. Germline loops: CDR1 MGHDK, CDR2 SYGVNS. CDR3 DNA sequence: TGTGCCAGCAGTGATAGCGGGAGAGCAGATACGCAGTATTTT. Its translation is CASSDSGRADTQYF.

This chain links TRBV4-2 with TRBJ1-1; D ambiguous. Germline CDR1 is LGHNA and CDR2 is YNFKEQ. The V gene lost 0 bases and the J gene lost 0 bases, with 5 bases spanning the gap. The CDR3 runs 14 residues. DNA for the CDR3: TGTGCCAGCAGCCAAGATTGGCTGAACACTGAAGCTTTCTTT. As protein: CASSQDWLNTEAFF.

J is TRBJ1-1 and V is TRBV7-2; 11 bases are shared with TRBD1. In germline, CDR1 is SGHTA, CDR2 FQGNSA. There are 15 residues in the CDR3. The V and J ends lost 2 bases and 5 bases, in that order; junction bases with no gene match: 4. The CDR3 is CASSLTGQGGTEAFF. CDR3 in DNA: TGTGCCAGCAGCTTAACGGGACAGGGGGGGACTGAAGCTTTCTTT.

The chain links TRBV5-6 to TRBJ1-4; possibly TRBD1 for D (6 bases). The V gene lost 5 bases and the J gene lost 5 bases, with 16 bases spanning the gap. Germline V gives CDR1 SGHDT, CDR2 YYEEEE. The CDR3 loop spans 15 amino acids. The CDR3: CASRLTGRENEKLFF. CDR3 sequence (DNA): TGTGCCAGCAGATTAACAGGGAGGGAGAATGAAAAACTGTTTTTT.

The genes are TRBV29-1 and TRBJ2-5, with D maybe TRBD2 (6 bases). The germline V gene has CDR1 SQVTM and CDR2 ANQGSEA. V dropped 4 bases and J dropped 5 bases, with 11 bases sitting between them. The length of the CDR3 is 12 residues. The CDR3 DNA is TGCAGCGTTGGACTAGTACGGGAGACCCAGTACTTC. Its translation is CSVGLVRETQYF.

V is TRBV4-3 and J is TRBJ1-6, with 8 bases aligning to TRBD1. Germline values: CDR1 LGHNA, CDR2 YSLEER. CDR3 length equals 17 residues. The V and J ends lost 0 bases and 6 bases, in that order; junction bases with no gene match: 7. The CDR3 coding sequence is TGCGCCAGCAGCCAAGATTTGGTAGGACAGGGTAATTCACCCCTCCACTTT. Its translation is CASSQDLVGQGNSPLHF.

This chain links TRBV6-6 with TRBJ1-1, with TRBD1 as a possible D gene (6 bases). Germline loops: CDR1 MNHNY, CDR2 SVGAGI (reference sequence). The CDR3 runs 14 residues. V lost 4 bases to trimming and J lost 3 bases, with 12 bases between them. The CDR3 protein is CASSSQGGHTEAFF. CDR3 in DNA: TGTGCCAGCAGTTCACAGGGCGGTCACACTGAAGCTTTCTTT.

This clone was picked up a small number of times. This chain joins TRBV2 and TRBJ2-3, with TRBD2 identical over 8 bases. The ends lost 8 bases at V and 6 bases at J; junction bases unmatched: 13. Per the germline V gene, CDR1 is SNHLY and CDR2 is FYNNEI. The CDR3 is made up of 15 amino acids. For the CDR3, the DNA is TGTGCCAGCCGTAGTCCCGGGACTAGTATGGATACGCAGTATTTT. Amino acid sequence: CASRSPGTSMDTQYF.

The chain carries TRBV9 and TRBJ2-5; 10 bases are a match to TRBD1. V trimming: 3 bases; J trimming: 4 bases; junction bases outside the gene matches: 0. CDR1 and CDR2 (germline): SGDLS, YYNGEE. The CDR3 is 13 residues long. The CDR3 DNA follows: TGTGCCAGCAGCGGGGACAGGGGAGAGACCCAGTACTTC. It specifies CASSGDRGETQYF.